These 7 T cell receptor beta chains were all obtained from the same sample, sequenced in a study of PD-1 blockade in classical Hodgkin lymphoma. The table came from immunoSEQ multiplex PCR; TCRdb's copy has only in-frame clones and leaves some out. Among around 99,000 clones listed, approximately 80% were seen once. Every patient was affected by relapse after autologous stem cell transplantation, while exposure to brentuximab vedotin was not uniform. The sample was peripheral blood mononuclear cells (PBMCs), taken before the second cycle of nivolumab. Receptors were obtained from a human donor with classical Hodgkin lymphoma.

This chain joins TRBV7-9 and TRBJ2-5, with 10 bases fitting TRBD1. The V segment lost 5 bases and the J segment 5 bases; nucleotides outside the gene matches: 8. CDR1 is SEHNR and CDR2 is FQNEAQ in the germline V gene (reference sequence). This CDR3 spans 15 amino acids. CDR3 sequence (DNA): TGTGCCAGCAGCCTTCAGACAGGGGGCACGGAGACCCAGTACTTC. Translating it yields CASSLQTGGTETQYF. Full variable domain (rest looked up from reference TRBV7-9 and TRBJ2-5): DTGVSQNPRHKITKRGQNVTFRCDPISEHNRLYWYRQTLGQGPEFLTYFQNEAQLEKSRLLSDRFSAERPKGSFSTLEIQRTEQGDSAMYLCASSLQTGGTETQYFGPGTRLLVL.

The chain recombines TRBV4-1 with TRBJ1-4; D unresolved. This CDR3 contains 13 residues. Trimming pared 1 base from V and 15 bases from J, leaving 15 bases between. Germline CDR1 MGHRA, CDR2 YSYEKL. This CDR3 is CASSQVPPPGLFF. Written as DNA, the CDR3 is TGCGCCAGCAGCCAAGTACCACCTCCGGGGTTGTTTTTT.

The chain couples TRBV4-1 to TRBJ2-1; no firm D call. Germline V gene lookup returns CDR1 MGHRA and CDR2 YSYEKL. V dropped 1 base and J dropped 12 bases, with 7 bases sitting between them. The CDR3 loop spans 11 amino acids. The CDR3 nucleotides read TGCGCCAGCAGCCAAGGTACGAGGCAGTTCTTC. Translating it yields CASSQGTRQFF.

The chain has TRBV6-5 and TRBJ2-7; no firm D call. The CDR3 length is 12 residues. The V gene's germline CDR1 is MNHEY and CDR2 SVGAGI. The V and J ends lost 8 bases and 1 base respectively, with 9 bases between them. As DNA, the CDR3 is TGTGCCAGCTCTGCCGGGTCCTACGAGCAGTACTTC. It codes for CASSAGSYEQYF.

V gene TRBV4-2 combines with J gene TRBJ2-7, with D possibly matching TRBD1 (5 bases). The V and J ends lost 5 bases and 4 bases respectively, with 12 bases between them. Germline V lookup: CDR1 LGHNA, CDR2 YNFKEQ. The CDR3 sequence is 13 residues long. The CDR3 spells CASSFQGLYEQYF. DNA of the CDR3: TGTGCCAGCAGCTTTCAGGGTTTATACGAGCAGTACTTC.

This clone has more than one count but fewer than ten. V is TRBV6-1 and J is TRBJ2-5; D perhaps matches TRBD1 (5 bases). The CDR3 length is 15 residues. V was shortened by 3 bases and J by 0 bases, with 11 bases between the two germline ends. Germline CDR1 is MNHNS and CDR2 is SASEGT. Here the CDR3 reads CASSEGQLYQETQYF. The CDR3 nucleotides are TGTGCCAGCAGTGAGGGGCAGCTGTACCAAGAGACCCAGTACTTC.

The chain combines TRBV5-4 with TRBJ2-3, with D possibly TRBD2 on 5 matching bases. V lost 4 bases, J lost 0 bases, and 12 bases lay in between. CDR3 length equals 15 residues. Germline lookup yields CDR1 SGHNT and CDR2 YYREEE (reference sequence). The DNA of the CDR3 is TGTGCCAGCAGCACCTGGACTGTTAGCACAGATACGCAGTATTTT. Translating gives CASSTWTVSTDTQYF.